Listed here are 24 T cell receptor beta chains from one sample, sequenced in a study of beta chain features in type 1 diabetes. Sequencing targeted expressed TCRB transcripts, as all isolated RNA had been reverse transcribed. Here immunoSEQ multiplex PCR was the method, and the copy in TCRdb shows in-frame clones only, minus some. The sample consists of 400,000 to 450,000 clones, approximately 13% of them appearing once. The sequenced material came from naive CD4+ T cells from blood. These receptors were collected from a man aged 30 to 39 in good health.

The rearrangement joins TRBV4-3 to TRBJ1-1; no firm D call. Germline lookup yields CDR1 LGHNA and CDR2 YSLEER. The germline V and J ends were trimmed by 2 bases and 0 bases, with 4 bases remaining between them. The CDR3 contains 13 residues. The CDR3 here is CASSQKVNTEAFF. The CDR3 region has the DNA TGCGCCAGCAGCCAAAAGGTGAACACTGAAGCTTTCTTT.

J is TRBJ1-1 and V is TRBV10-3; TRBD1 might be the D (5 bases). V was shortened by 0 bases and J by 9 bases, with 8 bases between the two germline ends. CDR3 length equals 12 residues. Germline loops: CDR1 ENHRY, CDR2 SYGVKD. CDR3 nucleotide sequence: TGTGCCATCAGTGAGTCGGAGGGGAAAGCTTTCTTT. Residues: CAISESEGKAFF.

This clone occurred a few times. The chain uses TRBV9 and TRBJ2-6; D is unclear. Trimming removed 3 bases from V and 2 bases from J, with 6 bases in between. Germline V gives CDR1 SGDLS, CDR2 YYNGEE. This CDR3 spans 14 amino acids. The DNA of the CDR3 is TGTGCCAGCAGCGGAAAGACTGGGGCCAACGTCCTGACTTTC. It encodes CASSGKTGANVLTF.

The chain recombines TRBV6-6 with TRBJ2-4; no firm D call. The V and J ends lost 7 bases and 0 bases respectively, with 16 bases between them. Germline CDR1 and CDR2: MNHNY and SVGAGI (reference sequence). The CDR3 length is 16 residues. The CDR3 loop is CASILSGHRAKNIQYF. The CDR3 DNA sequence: TGTGCCAGCATTCTAAGTGGGCATCGAGCCAAAAACATTCAGTACTTC.

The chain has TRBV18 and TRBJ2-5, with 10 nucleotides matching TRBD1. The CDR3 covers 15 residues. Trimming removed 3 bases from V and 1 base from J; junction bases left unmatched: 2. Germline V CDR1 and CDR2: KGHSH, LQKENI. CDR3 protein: CASSPGTGVQETQYF. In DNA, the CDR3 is TGTGCCAGCTCACCCGGGACAGGGGTCCAAGAGACCCAGTACTTC.

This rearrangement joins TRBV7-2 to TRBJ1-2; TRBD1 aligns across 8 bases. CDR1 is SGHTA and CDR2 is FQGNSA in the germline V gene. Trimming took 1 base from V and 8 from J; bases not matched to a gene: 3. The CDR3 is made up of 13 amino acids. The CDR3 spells CASSLETGAGYTF. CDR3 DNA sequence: TGTGCCAGCAGCTTAGAGACAGGGGCGGGCTACACCTTC.

CDR3 bases: TGTGCCAGCTGTCTAGCGGGAGCCCCCCAAGAGACCCAGTACTTC. Translating it yields CASCLAGAPQETQYF. The chain carries TRBV6-1 and TRBJ2-5; 10 bases agree with TRBD2. CDR1 is MNHNS and CDR2 is SASEGT in the germline V gene. The CDR3 has 15 residues. The V gene end was trimmed by 8 bases and the J gene end by 1 base; junction bases not matched to a gene: 7.

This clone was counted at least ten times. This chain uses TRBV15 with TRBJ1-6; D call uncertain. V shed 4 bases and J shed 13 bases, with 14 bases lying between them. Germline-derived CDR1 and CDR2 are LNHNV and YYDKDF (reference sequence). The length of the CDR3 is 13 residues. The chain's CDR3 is CATSTGHSGPLHF. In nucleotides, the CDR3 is TGTGCCACCAGCACCGGGCACTCGGGTCCCCTCCACTTT.

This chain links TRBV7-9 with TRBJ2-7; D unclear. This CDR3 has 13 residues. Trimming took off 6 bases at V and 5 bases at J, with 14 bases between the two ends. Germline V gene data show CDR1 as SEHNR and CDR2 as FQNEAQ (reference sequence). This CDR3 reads CASRSPGPHEQYF. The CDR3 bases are TGTGCCAGCAGATCCCCAGGCCCACACGAGCAGTACTTC.

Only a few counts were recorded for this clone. DNA of the CDR3: TGCGCCAGCAGCCAAAGCGGAGTCTCCTACAATGAGCAGTTCTTC. Translating gives CASSQSGVSYNEQFF. This chain connects TRBV4-3 to TRBJ2-1, with D perhaps matching TRBD2 (5 bases). V was trimmed by 2 bases and J by 0 bases, leaving 8 bases between them. Looked up from germline, CDR1 is LGHNA and CDR2 is YSLEER. This CDR3 region has 15 residues.

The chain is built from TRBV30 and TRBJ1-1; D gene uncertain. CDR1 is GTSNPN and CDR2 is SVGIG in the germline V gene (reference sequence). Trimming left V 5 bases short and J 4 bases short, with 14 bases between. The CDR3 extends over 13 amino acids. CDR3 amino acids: CAWAPTGSTEAFF. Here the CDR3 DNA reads TGTGCCTGGGCACCCACCGGGTCCACTGAAGCTTTCTTT.

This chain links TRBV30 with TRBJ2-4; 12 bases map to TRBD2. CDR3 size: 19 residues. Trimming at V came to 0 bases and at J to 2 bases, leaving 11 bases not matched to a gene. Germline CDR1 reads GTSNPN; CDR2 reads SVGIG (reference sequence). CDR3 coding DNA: TGTGCCTGGAGTGTGGGGTTCAGCACTAGCGGGAGGTCCAAAAACATTCAGTACTTC. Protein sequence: CAWSVGFSTSGRSKNIQYF.

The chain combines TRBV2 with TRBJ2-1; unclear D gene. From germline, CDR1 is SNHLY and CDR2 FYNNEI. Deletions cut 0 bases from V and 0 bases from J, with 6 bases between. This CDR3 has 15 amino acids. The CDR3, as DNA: TGTGCCAGCAGTGAAGCGGGATCCTCCTACAATGAGCAGTTCTTC. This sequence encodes CASSEAGSSYNEQFF.

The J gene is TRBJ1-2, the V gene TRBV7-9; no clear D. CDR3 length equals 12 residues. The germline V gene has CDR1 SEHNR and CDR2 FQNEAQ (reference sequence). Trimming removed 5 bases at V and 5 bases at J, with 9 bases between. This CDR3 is CASSRADYGYTF. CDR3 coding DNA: TGTGCCAGCAGCCGTGCGGATTATGGCTACACCTTC.

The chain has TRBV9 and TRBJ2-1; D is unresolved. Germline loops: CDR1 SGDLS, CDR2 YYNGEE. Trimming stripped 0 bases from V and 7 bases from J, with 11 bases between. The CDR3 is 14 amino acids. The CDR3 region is CASSVEAHGNEQFF. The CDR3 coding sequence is TGTGCCAGCAGCGTAGAGGCTCACGGGAATGAGCAGTTCTTC. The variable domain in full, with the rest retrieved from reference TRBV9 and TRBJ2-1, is DSGVTQTPKHLITATGQRVTLRCSPRSGDLSVYWYQQSLDQGLQFLIQYYNGEERAKGNILERFSAQQFPDLHSELNLSSLELGDSALYFCASSVEAHGNEQFFGPGTRLTVL.

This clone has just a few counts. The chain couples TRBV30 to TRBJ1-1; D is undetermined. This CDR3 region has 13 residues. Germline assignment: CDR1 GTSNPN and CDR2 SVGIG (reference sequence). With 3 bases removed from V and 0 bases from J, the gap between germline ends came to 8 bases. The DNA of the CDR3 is TGTGCCTGGAGGTTTAGTCTGAACACTGAAGCTTTCTTT. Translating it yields CAWRFSLNTEAFF.

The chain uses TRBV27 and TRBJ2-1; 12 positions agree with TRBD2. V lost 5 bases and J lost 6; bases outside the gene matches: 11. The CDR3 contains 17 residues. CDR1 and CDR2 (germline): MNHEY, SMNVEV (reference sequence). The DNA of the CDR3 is TGTGCCAGCAGTCCCACGAGACTAGCGGGAGAGGTCAATGAGCAGTTCTTC. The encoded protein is CASSPTRLAGEVNEQFF.

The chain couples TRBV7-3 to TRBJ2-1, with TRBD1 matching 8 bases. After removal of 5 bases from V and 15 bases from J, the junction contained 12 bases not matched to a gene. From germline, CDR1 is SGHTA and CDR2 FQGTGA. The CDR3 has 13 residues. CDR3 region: CASSPGGGFEGFF. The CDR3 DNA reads TGTGCCAGCAGCCCAGGGGGCGGTTTCGAAGGGTTCTTC.

The CDR3 sequence is CASSLGGRGNSNQPQHF. In DNA, the CDR3 is TGTGCCAGCAGCTTAGGAGGCAGGGGGAATAGCAATCAGCCCCAGCATTTT. The chain uses TRBV13 and TRBJ1-5, with 7 bases identical to TRBD1. The CDR3 is 17 residues long. V lost 0 bases, J lost 0 bases, and 5 bases stayed unmatched. Germline CDR1 and CDR2: PRHDT and FYEKMQ (reference sequence).

In DNA, the CDR3 is TGTGCCAGCAGCACCCCTAGCGAAAGCACAGATACGCAGTATTTT. As protein: CASSTPSESTDTQYF. This rearrangement joins TRBV5-4 to TRBJ2-3, with D possibly matching TRBD2 (6 bases). The CDR3 is 15 amino acids. V gave up 4 bases and J gave up 0 bases, with 12 bases separating them. CDR1 is SGHNT and CDR2 is YYREEE in the germline V gene (reference sequence).

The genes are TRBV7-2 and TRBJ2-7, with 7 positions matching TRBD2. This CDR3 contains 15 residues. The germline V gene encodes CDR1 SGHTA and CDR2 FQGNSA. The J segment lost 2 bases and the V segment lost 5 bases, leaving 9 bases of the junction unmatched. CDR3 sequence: CASSTDPGTTYEQYF. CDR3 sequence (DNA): TGTGCCAGCAGCACCGATCCGGGGACTACCTACGAGCAGTACTTC.

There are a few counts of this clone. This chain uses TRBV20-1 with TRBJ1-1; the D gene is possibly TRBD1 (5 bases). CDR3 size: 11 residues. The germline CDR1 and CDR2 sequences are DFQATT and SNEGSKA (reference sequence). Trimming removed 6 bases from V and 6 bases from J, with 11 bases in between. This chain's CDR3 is CSASGGSEAFF. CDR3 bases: TGCAGTGCCAGTGGGGGATCTGAAGCTTTCTTT.

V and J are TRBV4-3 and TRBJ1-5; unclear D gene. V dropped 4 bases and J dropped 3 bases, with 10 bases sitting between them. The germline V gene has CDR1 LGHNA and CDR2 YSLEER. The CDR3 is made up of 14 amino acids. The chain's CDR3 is CASSLASNNQPQHF. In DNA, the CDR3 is TGCGCCAGCAGCCTTGCCTCGAACAATCAGCCCCAGCATTTT.

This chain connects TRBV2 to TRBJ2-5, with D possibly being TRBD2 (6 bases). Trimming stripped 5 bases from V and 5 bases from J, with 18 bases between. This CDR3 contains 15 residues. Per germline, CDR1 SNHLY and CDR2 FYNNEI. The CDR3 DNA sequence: TGTGCCAGCAGTAAAATAGCGGTACTGGGGGAGACCCAGTACTTC. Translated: CASSKIAVLGETQYF.